This TCR beta chain was observed in a study of T cells in Graves' hyperthyroidism and ophthalmopathy (dated by TCRdb to between 2018 and 2020). Context from the whole study: Peripheral blood samples were taken at initial diagnosis, before any treatment was given. Once sampling was done, hyperthyroidism patients were given methimazole at a starting dose of 30 mg daily, whereas ophthalmopathy patients were given high-dose intravenous methylprednisolone. The paper describes TCR Vbeta CDR3 sequencing of 130 to 150 peripheral blood samples, made up of fewer than 50 ophthalmopathy patients, 70 to 80 hyperthyroidism patients and around 17 progressor patients. The roughly 99 discovery patients were divided at random into training and test sets in a 7:3 ratio. Thyroid tissue and blood T-cell repertoires from six Graves' hyperthyroidism patients were also compared in the study. Prospective prediction of ophthalmopathy was tested in an independent validation cohort of under 20 hyperthyroidism patients and 17 patients who later progressed to ophthalmopathy. TCR V-J signatures able to tell the groups apart were searched for in a discovery cohort of 100 or so patients, of whom 43 had Graves' ophthalmopathy and around 57 had stable Graves' hyperthyroidism.

Per the germline V gene (reference sequence), DFQATT is the CDR1 and SNEGSKA is the CDR2. Measured from the cysteine to the phenylalanine, the CDR3 is 14 residues long. Only the CDR3 DNA stays, 42 bases, in frame from base 1. Trimming at the junction amounts to 0 bases on V and 7 bases on J, and the germline ends lie 12 bases apart. Moderately to severely active disease, a Clinical Activity Score of at least 3, a NOSPECS grade of at least 4, and a duration under 3 months were present in ophthalmopathy patients. Any patient with an uncontrolled infection, another autoimmune disease, pregnancy or lactation was excluded. Diagnoses were based on clinical symptoms, serum thyroxine and TRAb, thyroid ultrasound and orbital computed tomography. PBMCs were separated from roughly 10 ml of fresh peripheral blood using Ficoll-Paque density gradient centrifugation. Total RNA was extracted using Trizol reagent, and RNA quality was assessed on an Agilent 2100 Bioanalyzer.

Overall study outcomes, separate from this receptor: During validation, the model predicted progression to ophthalmopathy a median of around 6 months ahead of onset, with more than 60% sensitivity and around 72% specificity. Most expanded thyroid clonotypes (frequency above 0.001) were also found in blood, which suggests that blood repertoires may mirror thyroid immune responses. In cross-validation, a model built on a 13 V-J signature told ophthalmopathy apart from stable hyperthyroidism with approximately 90% sensitivity and 81% to 82% specificity, and in testing the same model reached 80%/75%. No statistical method was used to fix the sample size in advance, and group allocation was not hidden from the investigators.

The TCR beta CDR3 regions were amplified from the RNA transcripts. The first round of RT-PCR for the TCR CDR3 was performed with the HTBI primer set and the Qiagen OneStep RT-PCR kit. The libraries were constructed in a second round of multiplex PCR and then size-selected and purified. Paired-end sequencing of the libraries was performed with 100 bp reads on an Illumina HiSeq2000. In the source study's methods: SOAPnuke was used to process the raw data, removing reads that contained adapters or uncalled bases, had a mean Phred below 15, or lacked an exact match to the constant primer or identifier. COPE v1.2.5 was used to merge the high-quality paired reads, and each unique nucleotide sequence was defined as a clonotype. Clonotypes were aligned to IMGT TRBV, TRBD and TRBJ reference segments using MiTCR v1.1. The analysis was restricted to V-J combinations with a frequency above 0.0001, which together covered 99.2% of the repertoires. The TCS score was defined as F50 (clonal expansion) divided by E x V (chaos), with BLOSUM62-based TCRdist calculated between CDR3 peptides within each V-J. Welch's t-statistics and random forest reduced around 510 V-J features to 13, which were used in a naive Bayes classifier (R e1071). The similarity between thyroid and blood repertoires was quantified using the Morisita-Horn index. Clones were called with MiXCR by TCRdb after fastp trimmed the public reads at Q25, and only in-frame beta chains were retained. Rows with one shared CDR3 protein collapse into an entry with the most common genes and DNA. For this entry, the V and J calls and clone size follow TCRdb and not the study's own pipeline. The sample table lists over 45,000 distinct CDR3 sequences, around half of them with a count of one. The ten top clones hold 9.5% to 15% of the sample.

A note on this clonotype: Its antigen is unknown. Base qualities were left out, and no much larger clone turns up one base away.

The chain couples TRBV20-1 to TRBJ1-4; a confident D gene designation cannot be given. Sequenced: blood. This receptor was obtained from a woman aged 25-40 years with Graves' ophthalmopathy. At the DNA level, the sequence is TGCAGTGCTAGAGACCCGGGGATGGGTGAAAAACTGTTTTTT. The translation is CSARDPGMGEKLFF.